A selection of T cell receptor beta chains follows, all from one sample in a study of CD8 T cells in ankylosing spondylitis. TCRdb re-derived calls from the 5' RACE reads in MiXCR, one entry per CDR3 protein. The table has about 240,000 distinct CDR3 sequences, about 9.1% seen once; the top ten hold about 6.8%. The sample was blood, either unsorted or a sorted T cell fraction (not recorded which). These receptors all come from a male donor with ankylosing spondylitis or in good health (not recorded which). The CDR3 runs from the conserved cysteine through the conserved F or W. The order of the fields is V gene, J gene, D gene, clone size, CDR3 protein, CDR3 DNA. The D gene is left open where the match is weak. Rows give clone size only sometimes, using once, few, many, or a class for an expanded clone.

v_call: TRBV11-1
j_call: TRBJ2-2
d_call: NA
clone_size: many
cdr3_aa: CASSLVAGTGELFF
cdr3_nt: TGTGCCAGCAGCTTAGTGGCAGGGACCGGGGAGCTGTTTTTT

v_call: TRBV3-1
j_call: TRBJ2-2
d_call: NA
clone_size: many
cdr3_aa: CASSLPLNTGELFF
cdr3_nt: TGTGCCAGCAGCCTCCCACTGAACACCGGGGAGCTGTTTTTT

v_call: TRBV29-1
j_call: TRBJ1-1
d_call: TRBD1
clone_size: many
cdr3_aa: CSVILGQGGYEAFF
cdr3_nt: TGCAGCGTCATCTTGGGACAGGGAGGGTATGAAGCTTTCTTT

v_call: TRBV5-1
j_call: TRBJ2-1
d_call: TRBD2
clone_size: few
cdr3_aa: CASSGGRLARSYNEQFF
cdr3_nt: TGCGCCAGCAGCGGAGGAAGACTAGCCCGCTCCTACAATGAGCAGTTCTTC

v_call: TRBV13
j_call: TRBJ2-5
d_call: NA
clone_size: many
cdr3_aa: CASSLVETQETQYF
cdr3_nt: TGTGCCAGCAGCTTAGTCGAAACCCAAGAGACCCAGTACTTC

v_call: TRBV20-1
j_call: TRBJ1-5
d_call: NA
clone_size: NA
cdr3_aa: CSARALGSNQPQHF
cdr3_nt: TGCAGTGCTAGGGCCCTCGGCAGCAATCAGCCCCAGCATTTT

v_call: TRBV5-1
j_call: TRBJ2-3
d_call: NA
clone_size: many
cdr3_aa: CASRGSFTDTQYF
cdr3_nt: TGCGCCAGCAGGGGCAGCTTCACAGATACGCAGTATTTT

v_call: TRBV7-2
j_call: TRBJ2-7
d_call: NA
clone_size: few
cdr3_aa: CASSSLRDQAYEQYF
cdr3_nt: TGTGCCAGCAGCTCGCTTCGGGACCAGGCCTACGAGCAGTACTTC

v_call: TRBV20-1
j_call: TRBJ2-3
d_call: TRBD2
clone_size: many
cdr3_aa: CSATSLAEGADTQYF
cdr3_nt: TGCAGTGCTACCAGCCTAGCGGAGGGCGCAGATACGCAGTATTTT

v_call: TRBV5-6
j_call: TRBJ2-2
d_call: NA
clone_size: many
cdr3_aa: CASSHFFRDTYTGELFF
cdr3_nt: TGTGCCAGCAGCCATTTTTTCCGGGACACTTACACCGGGGAGCTGTTTTTT

v_call: TRBV7-2
j_call: TRBJ2-3
d_call: TRBD2
clone_size: many
cdr3_aa: CASSLAHTSGSQDTQYF
cdr3_nt: TGTGCCAGCAGCTTAGCGCATACTAGCGGGAGTCAAGATACGCAGTATTTT

v_call: TRBV5-1
j_call: TRBJ1-1
d_call: NA
clone_size: NA
cdr3_aa: CASSLIWAGTGTEAFF
cdr3_nt: TGCGCCAGCAGCTTGATCTGGGCAGGAACGGGCACTGAAGCTTTCTTT

v_call: TRBV10-3
j_call: TRBJ2-7
d_call: NA
clone_size: many
cdr3_aa: CAIRGPTSSYEQYF
cdr3_nt: TGTGCCATCAGGGGACCGACCAGCTCCTACGAGCAGTACTTC

v_call: TRBV4-3
j_call: TRBJ1-3
d_call: NA
clone_size: many
cdr3_aa: CASSPYAGLGNTIYF
cdr3_nt: TGCGCCAGCAGCCCCTACGCCGGGTTGGGAAACACCATATATTTT

v_call: TRBV6-5
j_call: TRBJ2-3
d_call: NA
clone_size: few
cdr3_aa: CASSSGQPGVSTDTQYF
cdr3_nt: TGTGCCAGCAGTTCGGGACAGCCGGGGGTTAGCACAGATACGCAGTATTTT

v_call: TRBV20-1
j_call: TRBJ2-5
d_call: NA
clone_size: many
cdr3_aa: CSARVGRETQYF
cdr3_nt: TGCAGTGCTAGAGTCGGCAGAGAGACCCAGTACTTC

v_call: TRBV7-2
j_call: TRBJ1-1
d_call: NA
clone_size: many
cdr3_aa: CASSLEHWTEAFF
cdr3_nt: TGTGCCAGCAGCTTAGAGCACTGGACTGAAGCTTTCTTT

v_call: TRBV29-1
j_call: TRBJ2-1
d_call: TRBD1
clone_size: many
cdr3_aa: CSVVGTGTYNEQFF
cdr3_nt: TGCAGCGTCGTCGGGACAGGGACATACAATGAGCAGTTCTTC

v_call: TRBV4-3
j_call: TRBJ1-2
d_call: NA
clone_size: many
cdr3_aa: CASSQGGNYGYTF
cdr3_nt: TGCGCCAGCAGCCAGGGGGGCAACTATGGCTACACCTTC

v_call: TRBV20-1
j_call: TRBJ2-1
d_call: TRBD2
clone_size: few
cdr3_aa: CSASEGGRARYNEQFF
cdr3_nt: TGCAGTGCTAGTGAGGGCGGGAGGGCAAGATACAATGAGCAGTTCTTC

v_call: TRBV7-2
j_call: TRBJ2-7
d_call: NA
clone_size: NA
cdr3_aa: CASSWGASGNYEQYF
cdr3_nt: TGTGCCAGCAGCTGGGGGGCCAGTGGTAACTACGAGCAGTACTTC

v_call: TRBV6-1
j_call: TRBJ2-1
d_call: TRBD2
clone_size: many
cdr3_aa: CASSKRTSGSKYNEQFF
cdr3_nt: TGTGCCAGCAGTAAGAGGACTAGCGGGAGTAAATACAATGAGCAGTTCTTC

v_call: TRBV7-2
j_call: TRBJ2-1
d_call: NA
clone_size: many
cdr3_aa: CASSLALGALFF
cdr3_nt: TGTGCCAGCAGCTTAGCGCTAGGGGCGCTGTTCTTC

v_call: TRBV19
j_call: TRBJ1-1
d_call: NA
clone_size: many
cdr3_aa: CASQLRGRDTEAFF
cdr3_nt: TGTGCCAGCCAACTTCGAGGGCGGGACACTGAAGCTTTCTTT